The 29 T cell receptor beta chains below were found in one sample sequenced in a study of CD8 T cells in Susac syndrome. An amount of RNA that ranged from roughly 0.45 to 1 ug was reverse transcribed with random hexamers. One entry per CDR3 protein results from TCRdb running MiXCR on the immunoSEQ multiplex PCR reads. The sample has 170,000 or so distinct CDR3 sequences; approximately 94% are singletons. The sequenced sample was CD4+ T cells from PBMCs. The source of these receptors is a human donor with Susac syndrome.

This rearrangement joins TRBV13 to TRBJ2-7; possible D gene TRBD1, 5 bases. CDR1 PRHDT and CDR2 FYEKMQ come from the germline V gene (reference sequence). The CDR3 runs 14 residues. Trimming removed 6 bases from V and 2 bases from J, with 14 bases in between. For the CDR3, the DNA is TGTGCCAGCAGAGGTCCAGGGAAGCCCTACGAGCAGTACGTC. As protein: CASRGPGKPYEQYV.

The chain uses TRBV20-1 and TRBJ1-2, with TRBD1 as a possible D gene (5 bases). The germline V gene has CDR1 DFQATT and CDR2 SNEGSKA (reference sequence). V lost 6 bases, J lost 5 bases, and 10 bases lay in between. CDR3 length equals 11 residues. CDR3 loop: CSAGAGYGYTF. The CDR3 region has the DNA TGCAGTGCCGGGGCAGGATATGGCTACACCTTC.

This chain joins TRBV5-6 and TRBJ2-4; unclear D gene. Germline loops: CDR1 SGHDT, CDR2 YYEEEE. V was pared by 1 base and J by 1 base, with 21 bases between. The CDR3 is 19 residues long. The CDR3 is CASSLNQFTSSAAKNIQYF. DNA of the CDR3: TGTGCCAGCAGCTTGAACCAGTTCACCTCGAGCGCGGCCAAAAACATTCAGTACTTC.

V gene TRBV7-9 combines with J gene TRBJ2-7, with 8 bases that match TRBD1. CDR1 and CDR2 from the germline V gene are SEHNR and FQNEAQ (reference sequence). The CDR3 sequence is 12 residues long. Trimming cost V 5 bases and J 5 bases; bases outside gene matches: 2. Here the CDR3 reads CASSATGDEQYF. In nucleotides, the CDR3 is TGTGCCAGCAGCGCGACAGGGGACGAGCAGTACTTC.

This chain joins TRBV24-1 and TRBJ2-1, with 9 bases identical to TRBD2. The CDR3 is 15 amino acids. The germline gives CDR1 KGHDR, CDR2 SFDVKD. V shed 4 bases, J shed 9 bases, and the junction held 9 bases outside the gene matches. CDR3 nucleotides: TGTGCCACCAGTGACAGCCGGGGACTAGCAGCTGAGCAGTTCTTC. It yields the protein CATSDSRGLAAEQFF.

The DNA for the CDR3 is TGTGCCAGCAGTTTGGGACATACAGGGGGTCAGGAGACCCAGTACTTC. Amino acid sequence: CASSLGHTGGQETQYF. The V and J genes are TRBV12-3 or TRBV12-4 and TRBJ2-5, with 8 bases lining up with TRBD1. This CDR3 has 16 amino acids. Trimming took 3 bases from V and 5 from J; bases not matched to a gene: 11.

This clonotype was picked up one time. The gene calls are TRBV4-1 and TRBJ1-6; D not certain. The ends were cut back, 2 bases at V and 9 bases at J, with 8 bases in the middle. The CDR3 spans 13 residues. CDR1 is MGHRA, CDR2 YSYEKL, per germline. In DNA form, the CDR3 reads TGCGCCAGCAGCCAACTAGAGGTTTCACCCCTCCACTTT. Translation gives CASSQLEVSPLHF.

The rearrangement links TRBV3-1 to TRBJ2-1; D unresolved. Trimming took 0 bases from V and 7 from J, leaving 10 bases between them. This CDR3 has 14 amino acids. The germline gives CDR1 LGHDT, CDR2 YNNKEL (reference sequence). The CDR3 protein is CASSQDIGTNEQFF. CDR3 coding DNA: TGTGCCAGCAGCCAAGATATCGGAACAAATGAGCAGTTCTTC.

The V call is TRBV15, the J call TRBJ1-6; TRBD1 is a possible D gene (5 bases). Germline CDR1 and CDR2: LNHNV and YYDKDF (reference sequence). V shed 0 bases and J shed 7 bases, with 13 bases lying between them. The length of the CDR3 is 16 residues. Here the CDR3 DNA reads TGTGCCACCAGCAGAGAAGTGGGACGTTCCAATTCACCCCTCCACTTT. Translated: CATSREVGRSNSPLHF.

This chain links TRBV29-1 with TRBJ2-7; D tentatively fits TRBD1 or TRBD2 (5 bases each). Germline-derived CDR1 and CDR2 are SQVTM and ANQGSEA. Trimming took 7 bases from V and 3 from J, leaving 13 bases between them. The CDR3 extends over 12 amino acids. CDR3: CSARRDGYEQYF. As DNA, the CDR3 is TGCAGCGCCCGCCGGGACGGCTACGAGCAGTACTTC.

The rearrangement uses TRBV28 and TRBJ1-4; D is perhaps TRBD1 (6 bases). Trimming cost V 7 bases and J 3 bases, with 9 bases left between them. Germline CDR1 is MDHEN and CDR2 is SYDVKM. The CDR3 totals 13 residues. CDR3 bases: TGTGCCAGCAACGAGGGGGCTAATGAAAAACTGTTTTTT. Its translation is CASNEGANEKLFF.

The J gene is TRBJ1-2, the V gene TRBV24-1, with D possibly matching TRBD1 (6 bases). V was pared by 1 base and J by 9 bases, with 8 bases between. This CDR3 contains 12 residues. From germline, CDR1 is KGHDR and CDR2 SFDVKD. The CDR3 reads CATSDLDRSYTF. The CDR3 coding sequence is TGTGCCACCAGTGATTTAGACAGGAGCTACACCTTC.

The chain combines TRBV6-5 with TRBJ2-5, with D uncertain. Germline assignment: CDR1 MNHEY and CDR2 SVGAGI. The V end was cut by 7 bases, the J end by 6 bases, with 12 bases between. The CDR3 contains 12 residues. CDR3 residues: CASTSDGQTQYF. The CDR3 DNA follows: TGTGCCAGCACTTCCGACGGGCAGACCCAGTACTTC.

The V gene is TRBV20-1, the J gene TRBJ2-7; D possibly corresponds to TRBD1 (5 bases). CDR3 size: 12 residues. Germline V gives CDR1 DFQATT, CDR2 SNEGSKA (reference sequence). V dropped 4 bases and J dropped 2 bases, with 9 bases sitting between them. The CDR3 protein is CSATTGTYEQYV. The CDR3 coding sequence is TGCAGTGCTACCACAGGTACCTACGAGCAGTACGTC.

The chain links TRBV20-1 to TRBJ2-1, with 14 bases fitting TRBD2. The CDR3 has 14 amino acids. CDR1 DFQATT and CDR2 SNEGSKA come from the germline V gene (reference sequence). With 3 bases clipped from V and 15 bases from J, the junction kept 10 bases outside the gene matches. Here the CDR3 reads CSASLTSGRAQGFF. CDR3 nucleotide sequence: TGCAGTGCTAGTTTGACTAGCGGGAGGGCCCAAGGGTTCTTC.

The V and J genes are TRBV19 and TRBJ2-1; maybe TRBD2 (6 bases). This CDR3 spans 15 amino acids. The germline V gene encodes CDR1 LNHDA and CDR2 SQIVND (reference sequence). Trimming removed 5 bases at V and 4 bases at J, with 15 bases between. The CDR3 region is CASSQALAGYNEQFF. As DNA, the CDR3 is TGTGCCAGTAGTCAAGCACTAGCTGGATACAATGAGCAGTTCTTC.

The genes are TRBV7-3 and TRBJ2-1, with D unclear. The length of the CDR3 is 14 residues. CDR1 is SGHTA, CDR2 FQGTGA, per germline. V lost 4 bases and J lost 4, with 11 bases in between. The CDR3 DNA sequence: TGTGCCAGCAGCTCGAGAGCCGAGTACAATGAGCAGTTCTTC. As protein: CASSSRAEYNEQFF.

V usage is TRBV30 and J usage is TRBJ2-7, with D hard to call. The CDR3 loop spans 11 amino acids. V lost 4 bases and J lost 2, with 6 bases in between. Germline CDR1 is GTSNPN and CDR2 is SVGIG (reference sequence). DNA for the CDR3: TGTGCCTGGAATTCGGCCTACGAGCAGTACTTC. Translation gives CAWNSAYEQYF.

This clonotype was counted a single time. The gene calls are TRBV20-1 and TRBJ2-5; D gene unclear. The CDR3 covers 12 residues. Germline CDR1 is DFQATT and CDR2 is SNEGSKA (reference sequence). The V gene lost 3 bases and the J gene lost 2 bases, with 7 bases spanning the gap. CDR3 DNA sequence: TGCAGTGCTAGCTCGTTACAAGAGACCCAGTACTTC. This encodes CSASSLQETQYF.

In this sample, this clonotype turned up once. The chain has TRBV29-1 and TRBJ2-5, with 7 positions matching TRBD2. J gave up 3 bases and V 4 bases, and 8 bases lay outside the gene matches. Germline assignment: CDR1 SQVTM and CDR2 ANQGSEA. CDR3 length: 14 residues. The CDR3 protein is CSVGASGGKETQYF. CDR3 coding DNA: TGCAGCGTTGGAGCCTCCGGGGGGAAAGAGACCCAGTACTTC.

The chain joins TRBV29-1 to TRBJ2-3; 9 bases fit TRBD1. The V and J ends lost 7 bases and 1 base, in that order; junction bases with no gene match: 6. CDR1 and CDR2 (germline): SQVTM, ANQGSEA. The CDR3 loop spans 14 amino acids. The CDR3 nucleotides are TGCAGCGGGACAGGGGAGGTGGGCACAGATACGCAGTATTTT. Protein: CSGTGEVGTDTQYF.

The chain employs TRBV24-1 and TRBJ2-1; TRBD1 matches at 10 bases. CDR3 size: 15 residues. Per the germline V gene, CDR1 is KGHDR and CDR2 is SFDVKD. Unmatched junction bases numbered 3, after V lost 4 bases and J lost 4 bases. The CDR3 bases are TGTGCCACCAGTGAATCGGGACAGGGGTACAATGAGCAGTTCTTC. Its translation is CATSESGQGYNEQFF.

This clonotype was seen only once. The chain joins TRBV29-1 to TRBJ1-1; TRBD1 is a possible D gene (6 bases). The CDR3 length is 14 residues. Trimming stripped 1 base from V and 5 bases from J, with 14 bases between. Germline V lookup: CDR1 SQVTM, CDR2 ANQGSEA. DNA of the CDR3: TGCAGCGTTGAAGTTAGGGGGGGAAAGACTGAAGCTTTCTTT. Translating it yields CSVEVRGGKTEAFF.

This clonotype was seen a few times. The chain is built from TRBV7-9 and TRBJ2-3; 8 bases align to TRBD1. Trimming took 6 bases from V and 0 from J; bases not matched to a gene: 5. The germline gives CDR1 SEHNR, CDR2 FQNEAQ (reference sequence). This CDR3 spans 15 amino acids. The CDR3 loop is CASSRTGTSTDTQYF. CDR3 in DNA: TGTGCCAGCAGTCGGACAGGGACTAGCACAGATACGCAGTATTTT.

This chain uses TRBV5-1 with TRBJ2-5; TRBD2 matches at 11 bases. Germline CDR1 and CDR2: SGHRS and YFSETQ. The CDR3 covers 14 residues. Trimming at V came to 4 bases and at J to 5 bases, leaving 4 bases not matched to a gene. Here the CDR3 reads CASSTTSGSETQYF. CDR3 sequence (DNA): TGCGCCAGCAGCACTACTAGCGGGAGCGAGACCCAGTACTTC. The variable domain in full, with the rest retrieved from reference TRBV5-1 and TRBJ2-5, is KAGVTQTPRYLIKTRGQQVTLSCSPISGHRSVSWYQQTPGQGLQFLFEYFSETQRNKGNFPGRFSGRQFSNSRSEMNVSTLELGDSALYLCASSTTSGSETQYFGPGTRLLVL.

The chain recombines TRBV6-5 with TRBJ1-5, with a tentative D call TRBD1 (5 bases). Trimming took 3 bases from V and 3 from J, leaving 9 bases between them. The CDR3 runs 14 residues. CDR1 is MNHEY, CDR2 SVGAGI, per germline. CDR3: CASSYSGSNQPQHF. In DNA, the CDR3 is TGTGCCAGCAGTTATTCAGGGTCCAATCAGCCCCAGCATTTT.

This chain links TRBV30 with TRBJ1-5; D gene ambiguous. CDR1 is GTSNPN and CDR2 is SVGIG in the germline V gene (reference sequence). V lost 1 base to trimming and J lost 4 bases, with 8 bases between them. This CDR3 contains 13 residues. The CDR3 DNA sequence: TGTGCCTGGAGTGACGGTGATAATCAGCCCCAGCATTTT. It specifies CAWSDGDNQPQHF.

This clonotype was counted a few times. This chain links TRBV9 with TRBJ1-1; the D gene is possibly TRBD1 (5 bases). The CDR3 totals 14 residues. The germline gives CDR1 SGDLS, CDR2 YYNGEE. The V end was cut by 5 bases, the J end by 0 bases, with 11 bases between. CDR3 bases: TGTGCCAGCAGTGTTCTAGGGGTGAACACTGAAGCTTTCTTT. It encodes CASSVLGVNTEAFF.

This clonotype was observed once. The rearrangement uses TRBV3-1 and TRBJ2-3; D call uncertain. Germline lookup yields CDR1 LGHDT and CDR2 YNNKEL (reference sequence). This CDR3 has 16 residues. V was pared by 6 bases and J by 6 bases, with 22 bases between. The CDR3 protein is CASSRSKQPRPDTQYF. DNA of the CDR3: TGTGCCAGCAGTCGATCGAAGCAGCCCCGCCCCGATACGCAGTATTTT.